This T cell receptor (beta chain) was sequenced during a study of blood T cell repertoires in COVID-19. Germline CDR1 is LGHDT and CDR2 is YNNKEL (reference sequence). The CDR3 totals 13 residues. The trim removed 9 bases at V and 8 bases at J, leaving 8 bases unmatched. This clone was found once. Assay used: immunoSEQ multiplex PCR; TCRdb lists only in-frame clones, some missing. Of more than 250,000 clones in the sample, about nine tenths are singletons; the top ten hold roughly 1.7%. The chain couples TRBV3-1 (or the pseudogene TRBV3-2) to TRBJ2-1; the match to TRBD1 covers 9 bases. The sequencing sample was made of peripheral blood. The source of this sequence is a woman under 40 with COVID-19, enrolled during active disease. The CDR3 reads CASRQGVLDEQFF. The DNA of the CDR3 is TGTGCCAGTAGACAGGGGGTTTTGGATGAGCAGTTCTTC.